What follows is one T cell receptor beta chain and its context. Its antigen is currently unknown. The immunoSEQ assay was v3.0, run at survey level. Sequencing efforts were directed toward roughly 40,000-50,000 T-cell genomes per sample. Profiling relied on immunoSEQ multiplex PCR, and the TCRdb table lists in-frame clones only, not all of them. The table has over 20,000 clones, around 85% seen once. This sample was taken from a study of long-term antiretroviral therapy in people with HIV. Turning to the study itself: When the earliest samples were collected, ART was typically delayed until CD4 counts fell.

V shed 5 bases and J 3 bases; nucleotides not matched to a gene: 6. Per germline, CDR1 SGHTS and CDR2 YDEGEE. The length of the CDR3 is 15 residues. Whole-study findings and limits: There were no data on ART adherence, viral resistance or therapy changes, a gap that limits inferences about post-ART repertoire changes. Clones showing expansion before ART dominated the repertoire at all time points.

The sequence was obtained from a man between 40 and 49 years old with HIV. The chain combines TRBV5-8 with TRBJ2-2; TRBD2 matches at 8 bases. The source was unsorted PBMCs, collected 1.6 years after starting antiretroviral therapy. CDR3 nucleotide sequence: TGTGCCAGCAGAACCGGGAGGGCGCACACCGGGGAGCTGTTTTTT. Translation gives CASRTGRAHTGELFF.